These 10 T cell receptor beta chains share one sample of origin, sequenced in a study of cytomegalovirus exposure and HLA in healthy donors. Method: immunoSEQ multiplex PCR; TCRdb's copy keeps in-frame clones and lacks some. The sample comprises 120,000 or so clones, around nine tenths of which are singletons, and 1.2% to 1.5% rests with the top ten. The sample comprised PBMCs. These receptors were obtained from a young man in good health and CMV-seronegative.

The chain carries TRBV5-5 and TRBJ2-7, with a tentative D call TRBD2 (5 bases). Germline V lookup: CDR1 SGHKS, CDR2 YYEKEE (reference sequence). The CDR3 sequence is 16 residues long. Trimming removed 4 bases at V and 2 bases at J, with 19 bases between. The CDR3 sequence is CASSPSRHTSTYEQYF. Here the CDR3 DNA reads TGTGCCAGCAGCCCCTCACGCCATACTAGTACCTACGAGCAGTACTTC. Supplemented by reference TRBV5-5 and TRBJ2-7, the full variable domain reads DAGVTQSPTHLIKTRGQQVTLRCSPISGHKSVSWYQQVLGQGPQFIFQYYEKEERGRGNFPDRFSARQFPNYSSELNVNALLLGDSALYLCASSPSRHTSTYEQYFGPGTRLTVT.

This chain uses TRBV4-1 with TRBJ2-1; unclear D gene. This CDR3 is 13 amino acids long. V gave up 3 bases and J gave up 6 bases, with 9 bases separating them. CDR1 and CDR2 from the germline V gene are MGHRA and YSYEKL. Written as DNA, the CDR3 is TGCGCCAGCAGCCAGACGGGTTCCAATGAGCAGTTCTTC. It specifies CASSQTGSNEQFF.

The chain couples TRBV11-2 to TRBJ2-3, with D perhaps matching TRBD2 (5 bases). With 1 base removed from V and 2 bases from J, the gap between germline ends came to 7 bases. This CDR3 comprises 14 residues. Germline CDR1 and CDR2: SGHAT and FQNNGV. Written as DNA, the CDR3 is TGTGCCAGCAGCTTAGGGGAGCTCACAGATACGCAGTATTTT. Translation: CASSLGELTDTQYF.

V gene TRBV19 combines with J gene TRBJ2-2; 12 bases align to TRBD2. V dropped 4 bases and J dropped 1; count of bases not matched to a gene: 1. The CDR3 is 16 amino acids. CDR1 is LNHDA and CDR2 is SQIVND in the germline V gene (reference sequence). Written as DNA, the CDR3 is TGTGCCAGTAGTACGACTAGCGGGAGGAACACCGGGGAGCTGTTTTTT. Translated, it gives CASSTTSGRNTGELFF.

The gene calls are TRBV7-9 and TRBJ1-2; D unclear. The CDR3 runs to 12 residues. Germline V gene data show CDR1 as SEHNR and CDR2 as FQNEAQ (reference sequence). Between the trimmed V and J ends, which lost 3 bases and 12 bases, there was a span of 14 bases. CDR3 in DNA: TGTGCCAGCAGCTTGATCCTCCGGCAGGACACCTTC. Encoded protein: CASSLILRQDTF.

V is TRBV29-1 and J is TRBJ1-2; 7 nucleotides agree with TRBD1. This CDR3 comprises 15 residues. V lost 2 bases to trimming and J lost 4 bases; unmatched junction nucleotides: 10. Germline CDR1 reads SQVTM; CDR2 reads ANQGSEA. The CDR3 DNA reads TGCAGCGTTGAAAGGAGGGGGCTCGTGGGCTATGGCTACACCTTC. Amino acids: CSVERRGLVGYGYTF. Based on the CDR3 plus reference TRBV29-1 and TRBJ1-2, the full variable domain is SAVISQKPSRDICQRGTSLTIQCQVDSQVTMMFWYRQQPGQSLTLIATANQGSEATYESGFVIDKFPISRPNLTFSTLTVSNMSPEDSSIYLCSVERRGLVGYGYTFGSGTRLTVV.

The genes are TRBV6-4 and TRBJ2-1, with a tentative D call TRBD2 (5 bases). The CDR3 runs 15 residues. Trimming cost V 8 bases and J 0 bases, with 14 bases left between them. From germline, CDR1 is MRHNA and CDR2 SNTAGT. CDR3 nucleotide sequence: TGTGCCAGCTCGAGGGAATTCAGCTCCTACAATGAGCAGTTCTTC. It is translated as CASSREFSSYNEQFF.

This chain uses TRBV7-2 with TRBJ1-2; 7 positions agree with TRBD1. Germline V gives CDR1 SGHTA, CDR2 FQGNSA. The CDR3 contains 14 residues. With V trimmed by 5 bases and J by 7 bases, 10 bases remained unmatched. The CDR3 spells CASSPSHRGGGYTF. The CDR3, as DNA: TGTGCCAGCAGCCCTTCCCACAGGGGAGGTGGCTACACCTTC.

This clone qualifies as medium-sized. Written as DNA, the CDR3 is TGTGCCAGCGGGAGGGTGGTAGCGGGATTCGATGAGCAGTTCTTC. Residues: CASGRVVAGFDEQFF. This chain links TRBV6-1 with TRBJ2-1, with TRBD2 identical over 8 bases. The CDR3 spans 15 residues. After removal of 8 bases from V and 8 bases from J, the junction contained 14 bases not matched to a gene. CDR1 is MNHNS and CDR2 is SASEGT in the germline V gene.

The chain is built from TRBV27 and TRBJ1-6; D gene ambiguous. With 1 base removed from V and 6 bases from J, the gap between germline ends came to 19 bases. The germline gives CDR1 MNHEY, CDR2 SMNVEV (reference sequence). CDR3 length: 18 amino acids. CDR3 sequence: CASSLLPGSREFNSPLHF. CDR3 sequence (DNA): TGTGCCAGCAGTTTATTACCCGGAAGCCGGGAGTTTAATTCACCCCTCCACTTT.